This TCR beta chain was documented in a study of CD8 T cells in Susac syndrome. After extraction with the RNeasy kit, roughly 0.45 to 1 ug of the RNA was reverse transcribed using random hexamers. TCRdb analysed the immunoSEQ multiplex PCR reads with MiXCR anew, one entry per CDR3 protein. The profile shows about 150,000 distinct CDR3 sequences, roughly 96% of them singletons. This clonotype was recorded only once. CDR1 is DFQATT and CDR2 is SNEGSKA in the germline V gene (reference sequence). V was clipped by 3 bases and J by 6 bases; unmatched bases: 19. This CDR3 is 17 amino acids long. The sequencing sample was made of CD8+ T cells from PBMCs. This chain connects TRBV20-1 to TRBJ1-2; 7 bases are a match to TRBD1. This sequence was found in a human donor with multiple sclerosis. CDR3 nucleotides: TGCAGTGCTAGTATGGGTATTTGGGACAGCGATCCCAATGGCTACACCTTC. Protein sequence: CSASMGIWDSDPNGYTF.